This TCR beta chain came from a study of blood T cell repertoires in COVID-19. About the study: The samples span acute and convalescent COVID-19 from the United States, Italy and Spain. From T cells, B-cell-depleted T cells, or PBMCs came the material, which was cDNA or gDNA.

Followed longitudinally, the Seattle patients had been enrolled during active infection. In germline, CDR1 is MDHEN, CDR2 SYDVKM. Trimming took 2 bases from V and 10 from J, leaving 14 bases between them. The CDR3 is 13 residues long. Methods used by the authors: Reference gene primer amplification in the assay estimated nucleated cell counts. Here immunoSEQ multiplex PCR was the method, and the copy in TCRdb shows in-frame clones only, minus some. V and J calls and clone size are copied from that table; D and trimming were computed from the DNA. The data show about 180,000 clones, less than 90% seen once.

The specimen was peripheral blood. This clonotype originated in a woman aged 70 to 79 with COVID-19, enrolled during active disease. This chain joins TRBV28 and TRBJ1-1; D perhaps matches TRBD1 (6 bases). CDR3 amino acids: CASSLSGGRGAFF. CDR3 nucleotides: TGTGCCAGCAGTTTAAGCGGAGGCAGGGGAGCTTTCTTT.